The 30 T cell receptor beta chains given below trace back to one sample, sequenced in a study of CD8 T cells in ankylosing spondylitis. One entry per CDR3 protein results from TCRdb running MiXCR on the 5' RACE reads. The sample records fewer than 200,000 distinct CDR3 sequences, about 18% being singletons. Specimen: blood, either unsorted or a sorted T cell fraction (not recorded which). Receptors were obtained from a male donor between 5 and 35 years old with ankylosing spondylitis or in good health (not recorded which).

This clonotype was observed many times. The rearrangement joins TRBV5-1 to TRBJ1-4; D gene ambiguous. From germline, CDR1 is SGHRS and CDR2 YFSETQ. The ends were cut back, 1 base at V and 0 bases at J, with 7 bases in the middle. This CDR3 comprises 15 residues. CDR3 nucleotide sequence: TGCGCCAGCAGCTTGCAGATATCAACTAATGAAAAACTGTTTTTT. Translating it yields CASSLQISTNEKLFF.

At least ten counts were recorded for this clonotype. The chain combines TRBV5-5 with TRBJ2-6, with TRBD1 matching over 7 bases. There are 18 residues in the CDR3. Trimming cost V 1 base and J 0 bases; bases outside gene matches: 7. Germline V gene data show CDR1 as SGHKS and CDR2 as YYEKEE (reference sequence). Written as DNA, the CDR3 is TGTGCCAGCAGCTTGTATTACAGGGGCAACTCTGGGGCCAACGTCCTGACTTTC. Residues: CASSLYYRGNSGANVLTF.

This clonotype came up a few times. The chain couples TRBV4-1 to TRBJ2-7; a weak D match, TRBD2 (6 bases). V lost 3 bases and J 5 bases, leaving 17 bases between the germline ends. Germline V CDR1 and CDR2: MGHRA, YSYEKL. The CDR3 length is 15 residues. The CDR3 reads CASSQAYGDLDEQYF. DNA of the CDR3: TGCGCCAGCAGCCAGGCCTATGGGGACTTGGACGAGCAGTACTTC.

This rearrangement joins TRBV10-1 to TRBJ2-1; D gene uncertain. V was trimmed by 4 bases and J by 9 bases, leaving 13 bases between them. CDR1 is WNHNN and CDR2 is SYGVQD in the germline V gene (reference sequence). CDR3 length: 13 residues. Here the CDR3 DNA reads TGCGCCAGCAGTGTACAAGGTGGTGCTGAGCAGTTCTTC. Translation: CASSVQGGAEQFF.

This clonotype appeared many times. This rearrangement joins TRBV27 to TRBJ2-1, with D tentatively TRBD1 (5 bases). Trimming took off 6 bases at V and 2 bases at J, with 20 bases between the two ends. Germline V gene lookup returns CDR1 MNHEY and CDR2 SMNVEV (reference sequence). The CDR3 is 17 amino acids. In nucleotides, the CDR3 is TGTGCCAGCAGGGACAATCGGTTCATCCCTCCCTACAATGAGCAGTTCTTC. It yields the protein CASRDNRFIPPYNEQFF.

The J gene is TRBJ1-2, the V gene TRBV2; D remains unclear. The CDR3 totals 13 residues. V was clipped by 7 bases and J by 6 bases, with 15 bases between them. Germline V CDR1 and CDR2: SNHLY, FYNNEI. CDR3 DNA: TGTGCCAGCATCGTTTGGGTTTCTAATGGCTACACCTTC. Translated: CASIVWVSNGYTF.

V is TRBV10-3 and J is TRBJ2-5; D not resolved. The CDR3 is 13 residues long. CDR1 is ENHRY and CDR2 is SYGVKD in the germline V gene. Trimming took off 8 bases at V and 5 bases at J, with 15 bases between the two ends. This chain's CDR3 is CAISHDPPETQYF. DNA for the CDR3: TGTGCCATCTCCCACGATCCACCCGAGACCCAGTACTTC.

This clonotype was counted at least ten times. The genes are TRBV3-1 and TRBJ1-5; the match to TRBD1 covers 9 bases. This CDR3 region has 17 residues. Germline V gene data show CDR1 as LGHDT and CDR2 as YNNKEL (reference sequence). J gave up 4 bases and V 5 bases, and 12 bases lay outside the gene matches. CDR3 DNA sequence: TGTGCCAGCAGCTCACGGACAGGGGTAAGTTTAAATCAGCCCCAGCATTTT. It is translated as CASSSRTGVSLNQPQHF.

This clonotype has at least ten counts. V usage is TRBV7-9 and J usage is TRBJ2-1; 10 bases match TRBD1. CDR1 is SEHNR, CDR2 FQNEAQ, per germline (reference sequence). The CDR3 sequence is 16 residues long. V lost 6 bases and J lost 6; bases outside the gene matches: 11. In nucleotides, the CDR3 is TGTGCCAGCAGTTGGTGGGGGACAGGGGACATCAATGAGCAGTTCTTC. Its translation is CASSWWGTGDINEQFF.

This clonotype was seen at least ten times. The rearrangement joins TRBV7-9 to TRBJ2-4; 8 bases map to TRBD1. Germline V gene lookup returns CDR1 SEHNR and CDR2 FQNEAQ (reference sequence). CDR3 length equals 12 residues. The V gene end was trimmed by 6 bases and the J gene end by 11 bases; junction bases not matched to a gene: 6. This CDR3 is CASRTQGELQYF. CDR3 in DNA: TGTGCCAGCAGGACACAGGGGGAACTTCAGTACTTC.

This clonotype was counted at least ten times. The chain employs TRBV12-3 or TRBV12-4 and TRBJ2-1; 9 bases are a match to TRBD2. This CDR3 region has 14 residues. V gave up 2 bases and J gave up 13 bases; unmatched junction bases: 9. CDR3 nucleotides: TGTGCCAGCAGTTTAAGGCGGGAGGGCCGGCGACAGTTCTTC. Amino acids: CASSLRREGRRQFF.

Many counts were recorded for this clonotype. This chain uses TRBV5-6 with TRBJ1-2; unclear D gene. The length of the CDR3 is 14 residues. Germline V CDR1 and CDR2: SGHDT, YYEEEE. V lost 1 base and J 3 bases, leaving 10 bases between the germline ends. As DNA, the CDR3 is TGTGCCAGCAGCTTGCAAAGGGAGGACTATGGCTACACCTTC. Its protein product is CASSLQREDYGYTF. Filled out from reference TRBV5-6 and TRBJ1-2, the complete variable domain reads DAGVTQSPTHLIKTRGQQVTLRCSPKSGHDTVSWYQQALGQGPQFIFQYYEEEERQRGNFPDRFSGHQFPNYSSELNVNALLLGDSALYLCASSLQREDYGYTFGSGTRLTVV.

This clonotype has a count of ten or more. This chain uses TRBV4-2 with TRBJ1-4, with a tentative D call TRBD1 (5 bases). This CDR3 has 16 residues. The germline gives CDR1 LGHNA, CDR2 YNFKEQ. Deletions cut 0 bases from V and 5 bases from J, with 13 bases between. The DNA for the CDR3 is TGTGCCAGCAGCCAAGATCAGGGAGCTGAAAATGAAAAACTGTTTTTT. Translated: CASSQDQGAENEKLFF.

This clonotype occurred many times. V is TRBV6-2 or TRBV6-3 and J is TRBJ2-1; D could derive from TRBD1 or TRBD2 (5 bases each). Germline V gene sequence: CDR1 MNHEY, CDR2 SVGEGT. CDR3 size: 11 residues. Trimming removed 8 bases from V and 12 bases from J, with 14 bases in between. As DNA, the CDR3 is TGTGCCAGCTCCCCCAGAGGGACGCAGTTCTTC. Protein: CASSPRGTQFF.

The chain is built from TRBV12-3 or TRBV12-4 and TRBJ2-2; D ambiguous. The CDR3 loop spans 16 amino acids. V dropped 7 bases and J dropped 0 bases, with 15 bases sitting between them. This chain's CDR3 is CASTQFVVTNTGELFF. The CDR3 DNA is TGTGCCAGCACCCAGTTTGTAGTTACGAACACCGGGGAGCTGTTTTTT.

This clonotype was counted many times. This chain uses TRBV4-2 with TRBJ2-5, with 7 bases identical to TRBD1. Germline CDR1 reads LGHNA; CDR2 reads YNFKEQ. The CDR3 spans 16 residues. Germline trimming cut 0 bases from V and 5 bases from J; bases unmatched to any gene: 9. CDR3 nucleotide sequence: TGTGCCAGCAGCCAAGATAGGGAGAGGGGGCTCGAGACCCAGTACTTC. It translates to CASSQDRERGLETQYF.

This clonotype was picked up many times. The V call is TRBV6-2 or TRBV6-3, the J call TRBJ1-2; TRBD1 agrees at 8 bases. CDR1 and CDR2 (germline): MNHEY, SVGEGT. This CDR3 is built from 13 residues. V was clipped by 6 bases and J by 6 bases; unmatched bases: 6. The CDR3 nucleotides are TGTGCCAGCAGCGTGCGGGACAGGCATGGCTACACCTTC. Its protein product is CASSVRDRHGYTF.

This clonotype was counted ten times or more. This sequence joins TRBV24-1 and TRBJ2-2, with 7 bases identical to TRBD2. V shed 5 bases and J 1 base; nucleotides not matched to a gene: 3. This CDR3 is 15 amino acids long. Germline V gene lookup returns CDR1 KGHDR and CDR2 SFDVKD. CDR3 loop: CATSGLAENTGELFF. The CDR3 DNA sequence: TGTGCCACCAGTGGTCTAGCGGAGAACACCGGGGAGCTGTTTTTT.

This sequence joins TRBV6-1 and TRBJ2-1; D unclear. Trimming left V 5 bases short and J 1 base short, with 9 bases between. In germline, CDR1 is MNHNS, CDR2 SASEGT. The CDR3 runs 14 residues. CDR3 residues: CASSTTLSYNEQFF. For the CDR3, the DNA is TGTGCCAGCAGTACGACCCTATCCTACAATGAGCAGTTCTTC.

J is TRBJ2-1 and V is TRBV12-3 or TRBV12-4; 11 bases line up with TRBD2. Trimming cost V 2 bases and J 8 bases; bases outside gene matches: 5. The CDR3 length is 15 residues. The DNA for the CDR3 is TGTGCCAGCAGTTTAAGACTAGCGGGATACCATGAGCAGTTCTTC. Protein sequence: CASSLRLAGYHEQFF.

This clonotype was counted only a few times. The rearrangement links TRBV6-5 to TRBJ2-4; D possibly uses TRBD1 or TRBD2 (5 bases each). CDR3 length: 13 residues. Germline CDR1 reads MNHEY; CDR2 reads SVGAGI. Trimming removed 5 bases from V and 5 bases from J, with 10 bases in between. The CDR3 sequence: CASSASRENIQYF. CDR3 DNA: TGTGCCAGCAGTGCTAGCAGGGAAAACATTCAGTACTTC.

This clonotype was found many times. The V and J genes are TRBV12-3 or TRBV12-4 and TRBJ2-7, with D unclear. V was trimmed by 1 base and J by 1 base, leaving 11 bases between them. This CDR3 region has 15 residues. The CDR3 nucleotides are TGTGCCAGCAGTTTAGGCCAACCTGGATCCTACGAGCAGTACTTC. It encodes CASSLGQPGSYEQYF.

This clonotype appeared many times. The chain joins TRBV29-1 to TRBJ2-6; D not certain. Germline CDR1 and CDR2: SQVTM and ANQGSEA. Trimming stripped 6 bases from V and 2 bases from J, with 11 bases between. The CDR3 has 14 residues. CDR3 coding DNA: TGCAGCGTGACCTCGCCCCCTGGGGCCAACGTCCTGACTTTC. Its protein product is CSVTSPPGANVLTF.

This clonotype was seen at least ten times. CDR3 in amino acids: CSARDHRGAGRNIQYF. CDR3 in DNA: TGCAGTGCTAGAGATCACAGGGGCGCCGGTAGAAACATTCAGTACTTC. The chain has TRBV20-1 and TRBJ2-4, with 7 nucleotides matching TRBD1. CDR1 is DFQATT and CDR2 is SNEGSKA in the germline V gene (reference sequence). The CDR3 is made up of 16 amino acids. J was trimmed by 6 bases and V by 0 bases; bases with no gene match: 11.

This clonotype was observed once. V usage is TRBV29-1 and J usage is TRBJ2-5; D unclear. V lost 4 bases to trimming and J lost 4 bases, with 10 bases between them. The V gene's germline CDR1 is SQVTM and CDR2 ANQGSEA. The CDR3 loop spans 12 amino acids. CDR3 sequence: CSVAEGSETQYF. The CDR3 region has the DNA TGCAGCGTTGCGGAAGGGTCAGAGACCCAGTACTTC.

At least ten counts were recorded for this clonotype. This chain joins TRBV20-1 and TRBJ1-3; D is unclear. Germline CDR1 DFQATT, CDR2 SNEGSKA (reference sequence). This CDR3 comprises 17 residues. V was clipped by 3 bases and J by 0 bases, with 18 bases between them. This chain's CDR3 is CSARVFLGTGSGNTIYF. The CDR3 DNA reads TGCAGTGCTAGGGTTTTTTTGGGCACCGGCTCTGGAAACACCATATATTTT.

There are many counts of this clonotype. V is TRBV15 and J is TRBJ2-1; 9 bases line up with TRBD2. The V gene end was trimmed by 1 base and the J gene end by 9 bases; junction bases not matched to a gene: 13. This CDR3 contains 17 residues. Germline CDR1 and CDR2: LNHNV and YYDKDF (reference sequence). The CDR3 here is CATSRVALAGVLGEQFF. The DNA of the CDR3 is TGTGCCACCAGCAGAGTGGCATTAGCGGGAGTTCTCGGTGAGCAGTTCTTC.

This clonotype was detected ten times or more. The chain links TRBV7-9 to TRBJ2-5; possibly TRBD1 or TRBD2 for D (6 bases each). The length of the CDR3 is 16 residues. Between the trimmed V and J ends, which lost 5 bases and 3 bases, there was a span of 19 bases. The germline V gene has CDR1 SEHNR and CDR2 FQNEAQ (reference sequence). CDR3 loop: CASSELKRRGEETQYF. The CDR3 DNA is TGTGCCAGCAGCGAACTTAAAAGAAGGGGGGAAGAGACCCAGTACTTC.

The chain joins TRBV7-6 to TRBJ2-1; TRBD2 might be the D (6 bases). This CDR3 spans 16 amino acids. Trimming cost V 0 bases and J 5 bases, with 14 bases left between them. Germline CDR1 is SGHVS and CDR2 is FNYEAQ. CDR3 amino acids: CASSLALGRRDNEQFF. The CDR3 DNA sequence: TGTGCCAGCAGCTTAGCACTAGGAAGGAGGGACAATGAGCAGTTCTTC.

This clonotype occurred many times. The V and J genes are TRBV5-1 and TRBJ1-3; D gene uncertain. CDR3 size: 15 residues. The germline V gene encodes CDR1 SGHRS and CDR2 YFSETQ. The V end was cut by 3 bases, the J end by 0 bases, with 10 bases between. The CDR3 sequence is CASSSTLSSGNTIYF. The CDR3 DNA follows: TGCGCCAGCAGCTCTACCTTGTCCTCTGGAAACACCATATATTTT.